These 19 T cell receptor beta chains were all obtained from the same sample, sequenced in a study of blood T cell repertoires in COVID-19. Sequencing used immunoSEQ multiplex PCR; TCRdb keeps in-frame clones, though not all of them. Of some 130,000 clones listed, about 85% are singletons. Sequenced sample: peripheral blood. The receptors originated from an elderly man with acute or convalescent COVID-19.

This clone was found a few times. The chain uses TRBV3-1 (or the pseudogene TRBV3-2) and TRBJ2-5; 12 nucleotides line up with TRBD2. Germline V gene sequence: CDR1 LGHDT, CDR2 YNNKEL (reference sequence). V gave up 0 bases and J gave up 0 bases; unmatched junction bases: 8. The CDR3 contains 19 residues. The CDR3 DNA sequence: TGTGCCAGCAGCCAAGATCAGACTAGCGGGGGCCGGTACCAAGAGACCCAGTACTTC. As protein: CASSQDQTSGGRYQETQYF.

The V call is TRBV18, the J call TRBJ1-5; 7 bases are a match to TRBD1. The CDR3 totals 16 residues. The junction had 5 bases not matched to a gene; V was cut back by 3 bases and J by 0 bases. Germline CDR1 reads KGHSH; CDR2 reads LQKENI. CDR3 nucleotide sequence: TGTGCCAGCTCACCGGGGACAGCCTATAGCAATCAGCCCCAGCATTTT. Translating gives CASSPGTAYSNQPQHF.

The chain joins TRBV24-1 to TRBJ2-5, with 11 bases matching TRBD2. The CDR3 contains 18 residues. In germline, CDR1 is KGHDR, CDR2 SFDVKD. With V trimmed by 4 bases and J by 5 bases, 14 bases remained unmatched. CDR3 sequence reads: CATSDPTIAGGPSETQYF. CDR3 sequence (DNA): TGTGCCACCAGTGACCCCACTATAGCGGGAGGGCCCTCGGAGACCCAGTACTTC.

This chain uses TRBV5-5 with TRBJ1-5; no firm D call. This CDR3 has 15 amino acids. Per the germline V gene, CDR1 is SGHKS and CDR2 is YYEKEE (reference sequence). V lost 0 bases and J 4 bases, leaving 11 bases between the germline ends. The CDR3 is CASSLARPGNQPQHF. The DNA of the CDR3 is TGTGCCAGCAGCTTGGCACGTCCGGGAAATCAGCCCCAGCATTTT.

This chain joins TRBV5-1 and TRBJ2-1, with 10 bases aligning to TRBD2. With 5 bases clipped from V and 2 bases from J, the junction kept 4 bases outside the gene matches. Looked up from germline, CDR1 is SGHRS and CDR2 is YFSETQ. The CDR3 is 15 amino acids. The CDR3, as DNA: TGCGCCAGCAGTCGTACTAGCGGGACCTACAATGAGCAGTTCTTC. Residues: CASSRTSGTYNEQFF.

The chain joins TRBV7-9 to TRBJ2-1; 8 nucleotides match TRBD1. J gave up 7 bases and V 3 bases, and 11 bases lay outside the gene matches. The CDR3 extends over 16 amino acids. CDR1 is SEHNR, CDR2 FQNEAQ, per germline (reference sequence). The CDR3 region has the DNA TGTGCCAGCAGCTTTCAGGGGGCAGGAATGGGGAATGAGCAGTTCTTC. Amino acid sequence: CASSFQGAGMGNEQFF. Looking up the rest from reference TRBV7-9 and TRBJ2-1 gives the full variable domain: DTGVSQNPRHKITKRGQNVTFRCDPISEHNRLYWYRQTLGQGPEFLTYFQNEAQLEKSRLLSDRFSAERPKGSFSTLEIQRTEQGDSAMYLCASSFQGAGMGNEQFFGPGTRLTVL.

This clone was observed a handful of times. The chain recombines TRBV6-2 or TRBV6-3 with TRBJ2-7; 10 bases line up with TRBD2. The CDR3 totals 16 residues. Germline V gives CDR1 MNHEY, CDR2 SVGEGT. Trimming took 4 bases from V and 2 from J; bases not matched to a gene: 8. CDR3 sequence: CASSFRASGGPYEQYF. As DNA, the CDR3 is TGTGCCAGCAGTTTTCGGGCTAGCGGGGGACCCTACGAGCAGTACTTC.

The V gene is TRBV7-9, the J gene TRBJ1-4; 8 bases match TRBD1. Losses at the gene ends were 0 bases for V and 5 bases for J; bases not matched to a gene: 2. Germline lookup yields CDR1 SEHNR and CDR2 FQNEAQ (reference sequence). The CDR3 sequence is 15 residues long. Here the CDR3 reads CASSLARTGNEKLFF. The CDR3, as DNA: TGTGCCAGCAGCTTAGCGAGGACAGGGAATGAAAAACTGTTTTTT.

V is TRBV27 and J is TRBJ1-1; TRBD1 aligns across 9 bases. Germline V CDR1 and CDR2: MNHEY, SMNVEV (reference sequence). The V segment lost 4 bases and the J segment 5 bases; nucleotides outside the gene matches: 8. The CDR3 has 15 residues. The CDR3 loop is CASSSWTGAETEAFF. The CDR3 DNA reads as TGTGCCAGCAGTTCGTGGACAGGGGCGGAAACTGAAGCTTTCTTT.

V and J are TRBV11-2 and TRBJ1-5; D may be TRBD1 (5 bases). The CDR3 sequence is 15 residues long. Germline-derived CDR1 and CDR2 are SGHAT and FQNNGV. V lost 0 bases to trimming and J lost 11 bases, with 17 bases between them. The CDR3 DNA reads TGTGCCAGCAGCTTAGACGACAGTACGCTAAAGGCCCAGCATTTT. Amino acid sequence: CASSLDDSTLKAQHF.

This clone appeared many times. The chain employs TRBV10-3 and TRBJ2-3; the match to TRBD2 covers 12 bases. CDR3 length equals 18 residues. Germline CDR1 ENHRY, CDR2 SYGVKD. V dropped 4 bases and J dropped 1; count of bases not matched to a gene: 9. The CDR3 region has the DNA TGTGCCATCAGTGCTAGCGGGAGGGCCGAGGTCGGCACAGATACGCAGTATTTT. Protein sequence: CAISASGRAEVGTDTQYF.

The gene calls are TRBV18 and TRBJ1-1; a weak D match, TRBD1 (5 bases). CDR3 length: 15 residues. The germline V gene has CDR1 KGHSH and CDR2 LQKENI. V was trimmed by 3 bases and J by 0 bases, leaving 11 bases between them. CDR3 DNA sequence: TGTGCCAGCTCACCGCGGACAAGCATGAACACTGAAGCTTTCTTT. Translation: CASSPRTSMNTEAFF.

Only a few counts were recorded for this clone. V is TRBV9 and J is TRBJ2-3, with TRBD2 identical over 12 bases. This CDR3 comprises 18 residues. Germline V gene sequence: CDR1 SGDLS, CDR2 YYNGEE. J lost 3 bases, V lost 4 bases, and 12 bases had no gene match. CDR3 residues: CASSSQTSGSPHTDTQYF. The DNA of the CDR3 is TGTGCCAGCAGCTCGCAGACTAGCGGGAGCCCCCATACAGATACGCAGTATTTT.

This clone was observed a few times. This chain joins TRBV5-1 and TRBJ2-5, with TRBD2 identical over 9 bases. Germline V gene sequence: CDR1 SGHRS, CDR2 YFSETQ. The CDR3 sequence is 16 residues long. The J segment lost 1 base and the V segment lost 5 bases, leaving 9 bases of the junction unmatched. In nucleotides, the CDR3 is TGCGCCAGCAGGCCGGGAAGCGGGGGGTCCCAAGAGACCCAGTACTTC. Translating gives CASRPGSGGSQETQYF.

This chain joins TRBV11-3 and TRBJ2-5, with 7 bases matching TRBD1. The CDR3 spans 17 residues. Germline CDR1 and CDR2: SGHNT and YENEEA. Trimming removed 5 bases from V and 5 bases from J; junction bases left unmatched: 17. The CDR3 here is CASSLSTPRQGRETQYF. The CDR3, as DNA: TGTGCCAGCAGCCTTTCTACTCCCAGACAGGGCCGCGAGACCCAGTACTTC. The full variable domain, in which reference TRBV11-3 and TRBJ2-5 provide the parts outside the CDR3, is EAGVVQSPRYKIIEKKQPVAFWCNPISGHNTLYWYLQNLGQGPELLIRYENEEAVDDSQLPKDRFSAERLKGVDSTLKIQPAELGDSAVYLCASSLSTPRQGRETQYFGPGTRLLVL.

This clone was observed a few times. The CDR3 DNA sequence: TGTGCCAGCAGCCTACTAGCGGGGGGCTACGAGCAGTACTTC. Its protein is CASSLLAGGYEQYF. This rearrangement joins TRBV6-5 to TRBJ2-7; 12 positions match TRBD2. The CDR3 loop spans 14 amino acids. Germline assignment: CDR1 MNHEY and CDR2 SVGAGI. The trim removed 6 bases at V and 3 bases at J, leaving 3 bases unmatched.

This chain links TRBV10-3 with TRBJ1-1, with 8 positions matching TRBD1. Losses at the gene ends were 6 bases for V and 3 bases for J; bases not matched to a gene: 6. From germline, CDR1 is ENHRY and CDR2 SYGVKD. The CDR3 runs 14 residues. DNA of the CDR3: TGTGCCATCAGGTCCCCGACAGGGGACACTGAAGCTTTCTTT. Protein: CAIRSPTGDTEAFF.

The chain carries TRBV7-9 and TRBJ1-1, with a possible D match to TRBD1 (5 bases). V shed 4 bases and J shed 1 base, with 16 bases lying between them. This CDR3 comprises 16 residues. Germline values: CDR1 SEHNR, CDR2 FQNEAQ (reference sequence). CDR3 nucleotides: TGTGCCAGCAGCTCCCTGTTCGGGCAGGGGAACACTGAAGCTTTCTTT. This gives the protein CASSSLFGQGNTEAFF.

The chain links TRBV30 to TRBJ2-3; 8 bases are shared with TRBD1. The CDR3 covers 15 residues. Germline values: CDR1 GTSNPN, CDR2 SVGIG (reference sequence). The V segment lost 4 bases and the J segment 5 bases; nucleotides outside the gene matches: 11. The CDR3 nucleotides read TGTGCCTGGATCAGGGCAGGGGGCAGGGGAGATACGCAGTATTTT. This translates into CAWIRAGGRGDTQYF.